This T cell receptor beta chain came from a study of CD8 T cells in Susac syndrome. Notes on this clonotype: What it binds is not known.

Trimming stripped 4 bases from V and 0 bases from J, with 13 bases between. Looked up from germline, CDR1 is MNHEY and CDR2 is SVGEGT. This CDR3 has 15 amino acids. High-throughput TCR beta sequencing covered peripheral CD8+ and CD4+ T cells. Negative isolation was applied to CD8+ and CD4+ T cells, and FACS enrichment was applied to TEMRA cells. Points from the study as a whole: The study recognized that the number of individuals in its TCR sequencing and HLA analysis was relatively small.

Random hexamers were used to reverse transcribe an amount of about 0.45 to 1 ug RNA. Amplification of TCR beta CDR3 used immunoSEQ multiplex PCR across 54 Vbeta and 13 Jbeta. One entry per CDR3 protein, called by TCRdb with MiXCR from the immunoSEQ multiplex PCR reads. This sample has around 150,000 distinct CDR3 sequences, with 94% found just once. The rearrangement uses TRBV6-2 or TRBV6-3 and TRBJ2-7, with D unresolved. The sample comprised CD8+ T cells from PBMCs. The receptor comes from a human donor in good health. CDR3 protein: CASSWWTDGSYEQYF. The DNA of the CDR3 is TGTGCCAGCAGTTGGTGGACGGATGGCTCCTACGAGCAGTACTTC.